This T cell receptor beta chain originates from a study of early T cells in non-severe SARS-CoV-2 infection. Study-wide context: The input, bulk RNA from unsorted whole blood, was sequenced, and chains were unpaired. Study findings and constraints: Comparison of clonotypes with VDJdb favored anti-spike CD8 responses while missing private and CD4 specificities.

Attached unique molecular identifiers marked individual cDNA molecules. TCRdb itself ran the 5' RACE reads through MiXCR, one entry per CDR3 protein. The repertoire holds 50,000 to 60,000 distinct CDR3 sequences, with about 10% as singletons. With respect to this clonotype: No antigen is known for it.

The CDR3 is 14 amino acids. Germline CDR1 reads SGDLS; CDR2 reads YYNGEE. V lost 2 bases, J lost 6 bases, and 14 bases lay in between. The material sequenced was whole blood, taken at baseline. The chain recombines TRBV9 with TRBJ1-1; D is unresolved. The receptor was derived from an adult who was a healthcare worker with PCR-confirmed SARS-CoV-2 infection or an uninfected control (not recorded which). CDR3 sequence: CASSVGYGVPEAFF. The CDR3 nucleotides are TGTGCCAGCAGCGTTGGTTATGGAGTCCCTGAAGCTTTCTTT.